Below, one T cell receptor (beta chain) is given with its context. The antigen remains unidentified. The CDR3 contains 15 residues. The germline V and J ends were trimmed by 6 bases and 2 bases, with 17 bases remaining between them. CDR1 and CDR2 (germline): DFQATT, SNEGSKA (reference sequence). Clones were sequenced by immunoSEQ multiplex PCR, and TCRdb holds only the in-frame ones, with some missing. The table includes about 86,000 clones, approximately 89% detected once. The sample comes from a study of T cell responses to AZD1222 COVID-19 vaccine. Study-level findings and limits: There were repertoire samples only from the period after the peak T cell response. Only six or seven AZD1222 recipients were seropositive at baseline.

The V call is TRBV20-1, the J call TRBJ2-4; D might be TRBD2 (5 bases). This TCR came from an adult in good health. Sequences were derived from peripheral blood, sampled on day 0 of AZD1222 vaccination. CDR3 nucleotides: TGCAGTGCAAGTCCACCCGGGGTTTCCAAAAACATTCAGTACTTC. Encoded protein: CSASPPGVSKNIQYF.